This T cell receptor beta chain was captured in a study of T cell responses to AZD1222 COVID-19 vaccine. The CDR3 sequence is 24 residues long. In germline, CDR1 is SGHRS, CDR2 YFSETQ. Trimming at V came to 1 base and at J to 1 base, leaving 19 bases not matched to a gene. Profiling relied on immunoSEQ multiplex PCR, and the TCRdb table lists in-frame clones only, not all of them. Counted here are about 150,000 clones, 88% occurring once; the ten biggest clones make up around 3%. A note on this clone: Its antigen is still unknown.

Findings of the study overall: Increased Spike-specific TCR breadth and depth were observed after two AZD1222 doses.

The V and J genes are TRBV5-1 and TRBJ2-2; 16 bases are a match to TRBD2. This TCR derives from an adult in good health. Sequenced material: peripheral blood, taken on day 0 of AZD1222 vaccination. The CDR3 spells CASSLTRNTHFGTSGGVNTGELFF. CDR3 DNA: TGCGCCAGCAGCTTGACACGAAATACCCATTTCGGGACTAGCGGGGGGGTGAACACCGGGGAGCTGTTTTTT.